The 25 T cell receptor beta chains reported below all come from one sample, sequenced in a study of vaccination effects on CD4 cells after COVID-19. Repertoires were generated with immunoSEQ multiplex PCR, while TCRdb's copy carries only in-frame clones and drops some. The sample holds tens of thousands of clones, more than 65% seen once. These TCRs are of unknown antigen specificity. Antigen-specific CD4+ T cell clonotypes were called by their expansion after viral peptide-pool culture in ViraFEST. On roughly day 10 of culture, CD4+ T cells were separated out. The vaccine recipients had no prior SARS-CoV-2 infection, with negative nucleocapsid antibodies. The sample here was CD4+ T cells from PBMCs cultured with HCoV-NL63 spike peptides, taken before COVID-19 vaccination. The receptors were gathered from a human donor who received a COVID-19 vaccine.

The chain is built from TRBV14 and TRBJ2-3; D possibly corresponds to TRBD2 (6 bases). The CDR3 loop spans 15 amino acids. V lost 0 bases to trimming and J lost 3 bases, with 10 bases between them. The V gene's germline CDR1 is SGHDN and CDR2 FVKESK. This chain's CDR3 is CASSQERGWTDTQYF. The CDR3 bases are TGTGCCAGCAGCCAAGAGCGGGGATGGACAGATACGCAGTATTTT.

The chain uses TRBV10-3 and TRBJ1-1; D is unresolved. Per germline, CDR1 ENHRY and CDR2 SYGVKD. Between the trimmed V and J ends, which lost 3 bases and 5 bases, there was a span of 13 bases. The CDR3 runs 14 residues. In DNA form, the CDR3 reads TGTGCCATCAGTGATTCGGGATCGGGTACTGAAGCTTTCTTT. This sequence encodes CAISDSGSGTEAFF.

This clone showed up just once. The chain links TRBV29-1 to TRBJ2-1, with 10 bases that match TRBD2. Germline V gene lookup returns CDR1 SQVTM and CDR2 ANQGSEA. The V and J ends lost 7 bases and 2 bases, in that order; junction bases with no gene match: 8. The CDR3 is 15 amino acids. CDR3 nucleotides: TGCAGCGGTACACTAGCGGGGAATCCCTACAATGAGCAGTTCTTC. It yields the protein CSGTLAGNPYNEQFF.

The genes are TRBV5-5 and TRBJ2-7; the D is unclear. Trimming stripped 0 bases from V and 9 bases from J, with 19 bases between. This CDR3 comprises 15 residues. CDR1 and CDR2 (germline): SGHKS, YYEKEE (reference sequence). The CDR3 region is CASSLDPGMAIGQYV. CDR3 nucleotide sequence: TGTGCCAGCAGCTTGGATCCGGGTATGGCAATTGGGCAGTACGTC.

The CDR3 nucleotides read TGTGCCAGCAGTTTACCAGGGACAAACCACTATGGCTACACCTTC. Translation gives CASSLPGTNHYGYTF. The J gene is TRBJ1-2, the V gene TRBV6-6; D is perhaps TRBD1 (6 bases). The CDR3 has 15 amino acids. V was cut by 4 bases and J by 3 bases, with 15 bases left in between. CDR1 and CDR2 (germline): MNHNY, SVGAGI (reference sequence).

The chain combines TRBV2 with TRBJ1-5; 8 nucleotides line up with TRBD1. Germline V gene data show CDR1 as SNHLY and CDR2 as FYNNEI. Losses at the gene ends were 5 bases for V and 8 bases for J; bases not matched to a gene: 5. The CDR3 totals 13 residues. This CDR3 is CASSPGGQKPQHF. CDR3 nucleotides: TGTGCCAGCAGTCCAGGGGGCCAAAAGCCCCAGCATTTT.

The chain is built from TRBV3-1 (or the pseudogene TRBV3-2) and TRBJ2-5, with TRBD1 identical over 7 bases. Germline V lookup: CDR1 LGHDT, CDR2 YNNKEL (reference sequence). V trimming: 4 bases; J trimming: 5 bases; junction bases outside the gene matches: 4. The CDR3 loop spans 13 amino acids. The CDR3 nucleotides are TGTGCCAGCAGCCGCATACAGGGGGAGACCCAGTACTTC. It codes for CASSRIQGETQYF.

V is TRBV2 and J is TRBJ1-4, with D maybe TRBD1 (6 bases). Trimming removed 6 bases from V and 0 bases from J, with 11 bases in between. This CDR3 comprises 15 residues. Germline loops: CDR1 SNHLY, CDR2 FYNNEI. CDR3: CASSAPGATNEKLFF. The CDR3 region has the DNA TGTGCCAGCAGCGCTCCAGGGGCAACTAATGAAAAACTGTTTTTT.

The rearrangement links TRBV19 to TRBJ1-5, with D perhaps TRBD1 (6 bases). The CDR3 totals 16 residues. V lost 3 bases, J lost 1 base, and 13 bases lay in between. The germline V gene encodes CDR1 LNHDA and CDR2 SQIVND (reference sequence). The DNA for the CDR3 is TGTGCCAGTAGTATCGGGGGGGCGCGGAGCAATCAGCCCCAGCATTTT. Its translation: CASSIGGARSNQPQHF. Based on the CDR3 plus reference TRBV19 and TRBJ1-5, the full variable domain is DGGITQSPKYLFRKEGQNVTLSCEQNLNHDAMYWYRQDPGQGLRLIYYSQIVNDFQKGDIAEGYSVSREKKESFPLTVTSAQKNPTAFYLCASSIGGARSNQPQHFGDGTRLSIL.

This clone was found a few times. The J gene is TRBJ2-7, the V gene TRBV5-6, with a weak D call TRBD1 (6 bases). Germline V gene sequence: CDR1 SGHDT, CDR2 YYEEEE. V lost 1 base to trimming and J lost 4 bases, with 9 bases between them. The CDR3 is made up of 13 amino acids. CDR3 in DNA: TGTGCCAGCAGCTTGACAGGGCAGTACGAGCAGTACGTC. Its translation: CASSLTGQYEQYV.

This clone appeared a few times. The V call is TRBV7-2, the J call TRBJ2-1; perhaps TRBD2 as D (5 bases). Trimming took 4 bases from V and 7 from J, leaving 17 bases between them. Germline V lookup: CDR1 SGHTA, CDR2 FQGNSA. The CDR3 is 15 residues long. The CDR3 region is CASSYTPKGGNEQFF. The CDR3, as DNA: TGTGCCAGCAGCTATACTCCCAAGGGCGGGAATGAGCAGTTCTTC.

The rearrangement links TRBV30 to TRBJ1-5, with D perhaps TRBD1 (6 bases). This CDR3 has 15 residues. The V and J ends lost 0 bases and 4 bases respectively, with 13 bases between them. Germline V gene lookup returns CDR1 GTSNPN and CDR2 SVGIG (reference sequence). For the CDR3, the DNA is TGTGCCTGGAGTGTACAGACAGGTTATAATCAGCCCCAGCATTTT. This translates into CAWSVQTGYNQPQHF.

The chain recombines TRBV5-1 with TRBJ2-2; possible D gene TRBD1, 6 bases. Germline loops: CDR1 SGHRS, CDR2 YFSETQ. CDR3 length: 14 amino acids. V was clipped by 3 bases and J by 3 bases, with 9 bases between them. CDR3 loop: CASSSGQDTGELFF. As DNA, the CDR3 is TGCGCCAGCAGCTCGGGACAAGACACCGGGGAGCTGTTTTTT. The complete variable domain, with remaining parts taken from reference TRBV5-1 and TRBJ2-2, reads KAGVTQTPRYLIKTRGQQVTLSCSPISGHRSVSWYQQTPGQGLQFLFEYFSETQRNKGNFPGRFSGRQFSNSRSEMNVSTLELGDSALYLCASSSGQDTGELFFGEGSRLTVL.

This chain joins TRBV7-3 and TRBJ1-5; the D gene is possibly TRBD1 (6 bases). The V gene lost 1 base and the J gene lost 3 bases, with 16 bases spanning the gap. The germline V gene has CDR1 SGHTA and CDR2 FQGTGA. This CDR3 comprises 17 residues. The CDR3 is CASSLIPMRQDNQPQHF. Here the CDR3 DNA reads TGTGCCAGCAGCTTAATCCCGATGCGACAGGACAATCAGCCCCAGCATTTT.

A few counts support this clone. The chain joins TRBV5-1 to TRBJ1-6, with TRBD1 matching over 10 bases. CDR3 length equals 15 residues. Germline lookup yields CDR1 SGHRS and CDR2 YFSETQ. The ends lost 3 bases at V and 9 bases at J; junction bases unmatched: 6. The CDR3 DNA is TGCGCCAGCAGCTGGGGACAGGGGTTAAGTTCACCCCTCCACTTT. It translates to CASSWGQGLSSPLHF.

The J gene is TRBJ2-5, the V gene TRBV5-1; D might be TRBD1 or TRBD2, each matching 5 bases. The germline CDR1 and CDR2 sequences are SGHRS and YFSETQ. This CDR3 is built from 14 residues. Trimming stripped 2 bases from V and 4 bases from J, with 12 bases between. The CDR3 DNA is TGCGCCAGCAGCTTAGGGACGGCAATAGAGACCCAGTACTTC. It specifies CASSLGTAIETQYF.

This chain uses TRBV18 with TRBJ1-5; a possible D gene is TRBD1 (6 bases). The CDR3 has 15 amino acids. V lost 5 bases and J lost 0, with 11 bases in between. Germline lookup yields CDR1 KGHSH and CDR2 LQKENI. CDR3 coding DNA: TGTGCCAGCTCAAATCAGGGGCTTAGCAATCAGCCCCAGCATTTT. Translating gives CASSNQGLSNQPQHF.

The V and J genes are TRBV9 and TRBJ2-3; D is unresolved. There are 14 residues in the CDR3. Trimming stripped 4 bases from V and 0 bases from J, with 9 bases between. CDR1 is SGDLS, CDR2 YYNGEE, per germline. The CDR3 nucleotides read TGTGCCAGCAGCTCACAGCTTAGCACAGATACGCAGTATTTT. Translation: CASSSQLSTDTQYF.

The chain joins TRBV6-5 to TRBJ2-5, with 7 nucleotides matching TRBD2. This CDR3 is 12 amino acids long. V lost 8 bases and J lost 5; bases outside the gene matches: 5. The germline V gene has CDR1 MNHEY and CDR2 SVGAGI. DNA of the CDR3: TGTGCCAGCTCGCGGGGAGGGGAGACCCAGTACTTC. Translated: CASSRGGETQYF.

V and J are TRBV19 and TRBJ2-5; 7 bases are a match to TRBD1. CDR3 length: 17 residues. The V gene's germline CDR1 is LNHDA and CDR2 SQIVND (reference sequence). V gave up 3 bases and J gave up 0 bases; unmatched junction bases: 10. The CDR3 sequence is CASSIRLRGTDQETQYF. The DNA for the CDR3 is TGTGCCAGTAGTATCCGTCTTAGGGGGACAGACCAAGAGACCCAGTACTTC.

This chain connects TRBV9 to TRBJ2-5; 10 bases are shared with TRBD2. CDR1 is SGDLS and CDR2 is YYNGEE in the germline V gene. V trimming: 4 bases; J trimming: 5 bases; junction bases outside the gene matches: 5. This CDR3 contains 14 residues. CDR3 sequence (DNA): TGTGCCAGCAGCCCAAGGGGACTAGCGGAGACCCAGTACTTC. Protein sequence: CASSPRGLAETQYF.

The chain joins TRBV6-5 to TRBJ1-2, with TRBD1 as a possible D gene (6 bases). V lost 5 bases, J lost 6 bases, and 10 bases lay in between. Looked up from germline, CDR1 is MNHEY and CDR2 is SVGAGI. The CDR3 is 12 residues long. As DNA, the CDR3 is TGTGCCAGCAGTATAAACAGGGATGGCTACACCTTC. It is translated as CASSINRDGYTF.

The chain couples TRBV5-8 to TRBJ1-1; D unresolved. The V gene lost 7 bases and the J gene lost 1 base, with 20 bases spanning the gap. This CDR3 is 16 amino acids long. Germline V gene lookup returns CDR1 SGHTS and CDR2 YDEGEE. CDR3 sequence (DNA): TGTGCCAGCCCGAGCAGCTTGCCAGAGCCGAACACTGAAGCTTTCTTT. Its protein product is CASPSSLPEPNTEAFF. Full variable domain (remainder filled in from reference TRBV5-8 and TRBJ1-1): EAGVTQSPTHLIKTRGQQATLRCSPISGHTSVYWYQQALGLGLQFLLWYDEGEERNRGNFPPRFSGRQFPNYSSELNVNALELEDSALYLCASPSSLPEPNTEAFFGQGTRLTVV.

The chain is built from TRBV2 and TRBJ1-1; no definite D call. The CDR3 covers 11 residues. The ends were cut back, 6 bases at V and 10 bases at J, with 12 bases in the middle. Looked up from germline, CDR1 is SNHLY and CDR2 is FYNNEI. This CDR3 reads CASSLSPGAFF. The CDR3, as DNA: TGTGCCAGCAGCCTCAGTCCGGGAGCTTTCTTT.

The chain is built from TRBV3-1 (or the pseudogene TRBV3-2) and TRBJ1-2; D is uncertain. There are 15 residues in the CDR3. Trimming removed 0 bases from V and 1 base from J, with 9 bases in between. CDR1 and CDR2 from the germline V gene are LGHDT and YNNKEL (reference sequence). The DNA of the CDR3 is TGTGCCAGCAGCCAAGAGAGCAACTTTAACTATGGCTACACCTTC. Its translation: CASSQESNFNYGYTF.